The 22 T cell receptor beta chains below come from one sample, sequenced in a study of blood T cells in healthy people across ages. With a J-beta primer mix and a sample-barcoded 5' primer, a second PCR ran about 7 to 12 cycles. A single record per CDR3 protein comes from TCRdb applying MiXCR to the 5' RACE reads. The repertoire holds 550,000 to 700,000 distinct CDR3 sequences, with approximately 30% as singletons. The material sequenced was blood. All receptors come from a woman in her 70s in good health.

The chain is built from TRBV7-9 and TRBJ1-2; 8 positions agree with TRBD1. There are 12 residues in the CDR3. V shed 4 bases, J shed 6 bases, and the junction held 1 base outside the gene matches. Per the germline V gene, CDR1 is SEHNR and CDR2 is FQNEAQ (reference sequence). The CDR3 loop is CASSWTGNGYTF. Written as DNA, the CDR3 is TGTGCCAGCAGCTGGACAGGGAATGGCTACACCTTC.

This clonotype was detected a few times. Relative to the germline gene, one junction end is altered; a read error may explain this. The chain is built from TRBV12-5 and TRBJ2-3; 10 positions agree with TRBD2. CDR1 LGHNT and CDR2 FRNRAP come from the germline V gene. The CDR3 has 15 residues. The CDR3 nucleotides are TGTGCTAGTGGTCTTAGACTAGCGGGCACAGGTACGCAGTATTTT. As protein: CASGLRLAGTGTQYF. Full variable domain (missing parts from reference TRBV12-5 and TRBJ2-3): DARVTQTPRHKVTEMGQEVTMRCQPILGHNTVFWYRQTMMQGLELLAYFRNRAPLDDSGMPKDRFSAEMPDATLATLKIQPSEPRDSAVYFCASGLRLAGTGTQYFGPGTRLTVL.

This clonotype was observed a few times. Here the CDR3 DNA reads TGCAGTGCGATACCGGCTAGCGCGACCAATGAGCAGTTCTTC. Translated, it gives CSAIPASATNEQFF. V is TRBV20-1 and J is TRBJ2-1; possibly TRBD2 for D (6 bases). Trimming removed 6 bases from V and 6 bases from J, with 18 bases in between. The CDR3 spans 14 residues. Germline CDR1 reads DFQATT; CDR2 reads SNEGSKA (reference sequence).

This clonotype has at least ten counts. The chain carries TRBV12-3 or TRBV12-4 and TRBJ2-5, with D uncertain. The CDR3 has 14 amino acids. Deletions cut 1 base from V and 7 bases from J, with 13 bases between. CDR3 DNA sequence: TGTGCCAGCAGTTTAGGGCAGGCTACGGGGACCCAGTACTTC. Translating gives CASSLGQATGTQYF.

This clonotype was seen only a few times. This chain connects TRBV20-1 to TRBJ1-6; D not certain. With 2 bases removed from V and 0 bases from J, the gap between germline ends came to 5 bases. CDR3 size: 14 residues. Germline V CDR1 and CDR2: DFQATT, SNEGSKA (reference sequence). The CDR3 nucleotides read TGCAGTGCTAGACCAAGCTCCTATAATTCACCCCTCCACTTT. Its translation is CSARPSSYNSPLHF.

The chain uses TRBV24-1 and TRBJ2-5; 7 nucleotides agree with TRBD2. The CDR3 has 16 amino acids. CDR1 and CDR2 (germline): KGHDR, SFDVKD. Trimming at V came to 3 bases and at J to 2 bases, leaving 8 bases not matched to a gene. CDR3 coding DNA: TGTGCCACCAGTGATAGCCGGGGGGTCCCTCAAGAGACCCAGTACTTC. Protein: CATSDSRGVPQETQYF.

This clonotype has a single count. The J gene is TRBJ1-3, the V gene TRBV30, with D tentatively TRBD1 (5 bases). The CDR3 has 14 residues. Per germline, CDR1 GTSNPN and CDR2 SVGIG (reference sequence). V lost 3 bases and J lost 0, with 9 bases in between. In DNA, the CDR3 is TGTGCCTGGAGGAAGAGGGGCTCTGGAAACACCATATATTTT. Translating gives CAWRKRGSGNTIYF.

In its sample, this clonotype was seen a few times. One end of the junction is discordant with germline, which a read error may explain. The rearrangement links TRBV7-7 to TRBJ2-3, with D unresolved. Germline-derived CDR1 and CDR2 are SSHAT and FNYEAQ (reference sequence). CDR3 length: 13 residues. The CDR3 sequence is CASSLDVVGTQYF. The CDR3 DNA follows: TGTGCTAGCAGCTTAGACGTTGTTGGTACGCAGTATTTT.

This clonotype has a handful of counts. The chain couples TRBV11-1 to TRBJ2-6; tentatively, D is TRBD2 (6 bases). The V and J ends lost 5 bases and 4 bases respectively, with 12 bases between them. Germline assignment: CDR1 SGHAT and CDR2 FQDESV (reference sequence). The CDR3 consists of 15 residues. Written as DNA, the CDR3 is TGTGCCAGCAGCCCTCCGGGACTGGGGGCCAACGTCCTGACTTTC. This translates into CASSPPGLGANVLTF.

The CDR3: CASSLDVVAGELFF. CDR3 in DNA: TGTGCCAGCAGCTTAGATGTGGTTGCCGGGGAGCTGTTTTTT. The chain joins TRBV11-2 to TRBJ2-2; D gene unclear. V lost 0 bases to trimming and J lost 6 bases, with 8 bases between them. Germline CDR1 SGHAT, CDR2 FQNNGV. The CDR3 covers 14 residues.

The gene calls are TRBV20-1 and TRBJ1-6; 7 nucleotides agree with TRBD1. Trimming removed 6 bases from V and 8 bases from J; junction bases left unmatched: 7. Looked up from germline, CDR1 is DFQATT and CDR2 is SNEGSKA (reference sequence). The CDR3 spans 13 residues. The CDR3 sequence is CSARQGSDSPLHF. In nucleotides, the CDR3 is TGCAGTGCGAGACAGGGTTCGGATTCACCCCTCCACTTT.

This chain connects TRBV6-2 or TRBV6-3 to TRBJ2-7, with 8 bases fitting TRBD1. The ends lost 4 bases at V and 8 bases at J; junction bases unmatched: 13. Germline V lookup: CDR1 MNHEY, CDR2 SVGEGT. The CDR3 is 15 amino acids. For the CDR3, the DNA is TGTGCCAGCAGTTTCTTATCAGGGGGCGAGGAGAAGCAGTACTTC. Translated, it gives CASSFLSGGEEKQYF.

The sample holds a few counts of this clonotype. J is TRBJ1-5 and V is TRBV12-3 or TRBV12-4; D is ambiguous. V lost 5 bases and J lost 0, with 8 bases in between. The CDR3 has 14 residues. CDR3 sequence (DNA): TGTGCCAGCAGTCAGACAAATAGCAATCAGCCCCAGCATTTT. Translating gives CASSQTNSNQPQHF.

This clonotype has more than one count but fewer than ten. The chain links TRBV6-1 to TRBJ2-6; perhaps TRBD2 as D (7 bases). Germline CDR1 reads MNHNS; CDR2 reads SASEGT. Trimming took off 4 bases at V and 3 bases at J, with 10 bases between the two ends. CDR3 length: 15 amino acids. The CDR3 DNA reads as TGTGCCAGCAGTGGGGGGGGCGTTGGGGCCAACGTCCTGACTTTC. As protein: CASSGGGVGANVLTF.

This clonotype appeared a few times. This sequence joins TRBV18 and TRBJ1-3; tentatively, D is TRBD1 (5 bases). This CDR3 region has 15 residues. Germline V CDR1 and CDR2: KGHSH, LQKENI. V lost 0 bases and J lost 2, with 8 bases in between. The CDR3 coding sequence is TGTGCCAGCTCACCACCGGTCAGGGCTGGAAACACCATATATTTT. It translates to CASSPPVRAGNTIYF.

The chain links TRBV2 to TRBJ1-1; no clear D. The CDR3 is made up of 14 amino acids. Germline V lookup: CDR1 SNHLY, CDR2 FYNNEI. The V gene lost 1 base and the J gene lost 10 bases, with 16 bases spanning the gap. DNA of the CDR3: TGTGCCAGCAGTGAAGAGGGTGGAAAGAAGATAGCTTTCTTT. This codes for CASSEEGGKKIAFF. The entire variable domain, with the rest obtained from reference TRBV2 and TRBJ1-1, is as follows: EPEVTQTPSHQVTQMGQEVILRCVPISNHLYFYWYRQILGQKVEFLVSFYNNEISEKSEIFDDQFSVERPDGSNFTLKIRSTKLEDSAMYFCASSEEGGKKIAFFGQGTRLTVV.

As DNA, the CDR3 is TGTGCCAGCACCAGAGTCTACGAGCAGTACTTC. Its protein product is CASTRVYEQYF. The chain joins TRBV2 to TRBJ2-7; D not resolved. This CDR3 region has 11 residues. The V end was cut by 7 bases, the J end by 3 bases, with 7 bases between. Germline loops: CDR1 SNHLY, CDR2 FYNNEI.

This clonotype was detected only a few times. The chain couples TRBV2 to TRBJ2-5, with 7 bases aligning to TRBD1. The V gene end was trimmed by 2 bases and the J gene end by 7 bases; junction bases not matched to a gene: 13. CDR3 length equals 16 residues. Germline assignment: CDR1 SNHLY and CDR2 FYNNEI. The CDR3 sequence is CASSESSGTGAVTQYF. For the CDR3, the DNA is TGTGCCAGCAGTGAATCATCTGGTACAGGGGCCGTGACCCAGTACTTC.

V is TRBV5-6 and J is TRBJ2-1; possibly TRBD1 or TRBD2 for D (5 bases each). With the DNA end fitting TRBJ2-5 better, the J assignment may be wrong. Germline V lookup: CDR1 SGHDT, CDR2 YYEEEE. CDR3 size: 14 residues. CDR3 loop: CASRPGPESETQYF. For the CDR3, the DNA is TGTGCCAGCCGTCCGGGACCAGAGTCGGAGACCCAGTACTTC.

This clonotype was seen a few times. V and J are TRBV5-1 and TRBJ2-5; 9 nucleotides align to TRBD1. The DNA end lines up better with TRBJ2-7; the J call may be wrong. Per germline, CDR1 SGHRS and CDR2 YFSETQ. The CDR3 has 17 residues. DNA of the CDR3: TGCGCCAGCAGCTACCTCCGGGACAGGGATTCCCTTTACGAGCAGTACTTC. It translates to CASSYLRDRDSLYEQYF.

This clonotype was observed a handful of times. The chain joins TRBV18 to TRBJ1-1; D perhaps matches TRBD1 (6 bases). Germline lookup yields CDR1 KGHSH and CDR2 LQKENI. Trimming cost V 0 bases and J 1 base, with 9 bases left between them. The CDR3 spans 15 residues. The CDR3, as DNA: TGTGCCAGCTCACCACCGGGGGGACAGAACACTGAAGCTTTCTTT. Protein product: CASSPPGGQNTEAFF. Filled out from reference TRBV18 and TRBJ1-1, the complete variable domain reads NAGVMQNPRHLVRRRGQEARLRCSPMKGHSHVYWYRQLPEEGLKFMVYLQKENIIDESGMPKERFSAEFPKEGPSILRIQQVVRGDSAAYFCASSPPGGQNTEAFFGQGTRLTVV.

The chain is built from TRBV20-1 and TRBJ2-3; TRBD2 aligns across 8 bases. The V gene end was trimmed by 4 bases and the J gene end by 6 bases; junction bases not matched to a gene: 12. Germline lookup yields CDR1 DFQATT and CDR2 SNEGSKA (reference sequence). The CDR3 runs to 15 residues. CDR3: CSAIPGGRRADTQYF. The CDR3 nucleotides are TGCAGTGCTATCCCGGGGGGGCGGAGGGCTGATACGCAGTATTTT.